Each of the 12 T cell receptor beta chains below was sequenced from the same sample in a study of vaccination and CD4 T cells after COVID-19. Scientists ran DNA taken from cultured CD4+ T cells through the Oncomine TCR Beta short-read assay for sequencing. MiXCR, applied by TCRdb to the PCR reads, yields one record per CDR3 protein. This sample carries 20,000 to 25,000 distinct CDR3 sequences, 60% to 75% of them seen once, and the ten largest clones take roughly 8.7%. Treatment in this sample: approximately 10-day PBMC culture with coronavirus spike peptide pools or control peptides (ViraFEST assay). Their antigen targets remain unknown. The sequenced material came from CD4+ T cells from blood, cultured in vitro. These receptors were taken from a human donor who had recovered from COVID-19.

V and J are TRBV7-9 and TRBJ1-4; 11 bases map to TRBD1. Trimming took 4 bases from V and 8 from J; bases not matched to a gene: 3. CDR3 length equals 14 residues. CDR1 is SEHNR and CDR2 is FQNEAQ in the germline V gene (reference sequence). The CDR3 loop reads CASSWGQGDEKLFF. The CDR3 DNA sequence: TGTGCCAGCAGCTGGGGACAGGGGGACGAAAAACTGTTTTTT.

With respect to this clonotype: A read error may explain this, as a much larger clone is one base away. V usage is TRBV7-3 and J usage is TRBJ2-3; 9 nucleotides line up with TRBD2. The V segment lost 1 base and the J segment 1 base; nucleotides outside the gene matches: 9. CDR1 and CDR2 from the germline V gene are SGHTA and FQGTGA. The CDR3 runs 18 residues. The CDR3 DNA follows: TGTGCCAGCAGCTTAAGCGTAATGGCTAGCGGGGGCACAGATACGCAGTATTTT. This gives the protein CASSLSVMASGGTDTQYF.

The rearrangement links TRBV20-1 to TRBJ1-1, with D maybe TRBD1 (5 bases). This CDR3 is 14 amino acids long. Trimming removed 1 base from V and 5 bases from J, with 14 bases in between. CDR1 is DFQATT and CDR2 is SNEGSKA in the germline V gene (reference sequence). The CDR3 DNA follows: TGCAGTGCTAGAGCCGGCAGGGTATGGACTGAAGCTTTCTTT. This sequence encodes CSARAGRVWTEAFF.

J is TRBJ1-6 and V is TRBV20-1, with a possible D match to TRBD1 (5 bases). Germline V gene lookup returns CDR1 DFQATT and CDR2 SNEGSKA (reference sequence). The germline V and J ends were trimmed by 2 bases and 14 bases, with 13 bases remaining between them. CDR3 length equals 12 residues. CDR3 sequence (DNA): TGCAGTGCTAGAAGTCCGGGGGGTACCCTCCACTTT. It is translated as CSARSPGGTLHF.

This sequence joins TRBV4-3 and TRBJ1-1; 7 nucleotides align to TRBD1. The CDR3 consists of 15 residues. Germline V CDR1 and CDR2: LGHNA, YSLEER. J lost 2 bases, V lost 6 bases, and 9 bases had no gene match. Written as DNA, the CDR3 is TGCGCCAGCAGGAGCCAGGGGGATTTTAACACTGAAGCTTTCTTT. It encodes CASRSQGDFNTEAFF.

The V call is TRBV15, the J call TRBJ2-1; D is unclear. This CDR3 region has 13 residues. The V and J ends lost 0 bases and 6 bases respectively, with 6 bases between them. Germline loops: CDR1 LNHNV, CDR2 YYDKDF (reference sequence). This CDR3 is CATSREGFNEQFF. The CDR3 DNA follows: TGTGCCACCAGCAGAGAGGGGTTCAATGAGCAGTTCTTC. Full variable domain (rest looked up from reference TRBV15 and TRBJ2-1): DAMVIQNPRYQVTQFGKPVTLSCSQTLNHNVMYWYQQKSSQAPKLLFHYYDKDFNNEADTPDNFQSRRPNTSFCFLDIRSPGLGDTAMYLCATSREGFNEQFFGPGTRLTVL.

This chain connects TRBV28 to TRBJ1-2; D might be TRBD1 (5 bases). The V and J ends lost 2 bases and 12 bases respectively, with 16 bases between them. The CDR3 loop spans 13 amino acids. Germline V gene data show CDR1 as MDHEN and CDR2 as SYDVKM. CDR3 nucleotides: TGTGCCAGCAGTTTAAGGGACGGAAGGTTAGACACCTTC. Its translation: CASSLRDGRLDTF.

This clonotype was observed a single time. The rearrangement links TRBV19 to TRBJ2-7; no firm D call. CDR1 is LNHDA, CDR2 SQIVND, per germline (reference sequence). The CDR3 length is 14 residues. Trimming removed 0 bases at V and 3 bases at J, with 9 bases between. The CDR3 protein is CASSIDRGGYEQYF. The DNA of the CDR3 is TGTGCCAGTAGTATAGACCGCGGCGGCTACGAGCAGTACTTC.

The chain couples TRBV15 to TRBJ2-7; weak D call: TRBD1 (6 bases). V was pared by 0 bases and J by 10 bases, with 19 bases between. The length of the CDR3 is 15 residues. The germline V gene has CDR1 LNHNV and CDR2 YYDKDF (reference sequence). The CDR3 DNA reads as TGTGCCACCAGCAGAGATATGCCGGGACAAGGAATACAGTACTTC. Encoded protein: CATSRDMPGQGIQYF.

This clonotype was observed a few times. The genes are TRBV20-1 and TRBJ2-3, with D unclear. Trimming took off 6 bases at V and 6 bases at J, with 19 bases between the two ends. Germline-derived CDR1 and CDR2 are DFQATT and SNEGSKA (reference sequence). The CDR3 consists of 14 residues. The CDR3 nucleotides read TGCAGTGCCCCCCCGACGGGTCACGCTGATACGCAGTATTTT. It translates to CSAPPTGHADTQYF.

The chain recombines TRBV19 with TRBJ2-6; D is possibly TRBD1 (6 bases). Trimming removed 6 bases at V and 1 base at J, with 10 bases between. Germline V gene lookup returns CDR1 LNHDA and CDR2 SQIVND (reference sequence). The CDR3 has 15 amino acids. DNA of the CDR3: TGTGCCAGTAGGAGTCAGGGGTCTGGGGCCAACGTCCTGACTTTC. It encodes CASRSQGSGANVLTF.

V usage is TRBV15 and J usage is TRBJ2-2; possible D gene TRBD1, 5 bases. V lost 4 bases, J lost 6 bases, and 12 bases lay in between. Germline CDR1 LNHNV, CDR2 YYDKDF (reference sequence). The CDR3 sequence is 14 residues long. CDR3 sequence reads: CATSMDQGPGELFF. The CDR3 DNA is TGTGCCACCAGCATGGATCAGGGTCCCGGGGAGCTGTTTTTT.